These 22 T cell receptor beta chains came from one sample sequenced in a study of blood T cell repertoires in COVID-19. The repertoire was sequenced with immunoSEQ multiplex PCR; TCRdb's copy has only in-frame clones and lacks some. The table records about 180,000 clones, about 91% of them present only once. Sequences were obtained from PBMCs or T cells enriched from blood (not recorded which). These receptors were collected from a woman aged 40 to 50 with acute COVID-19.

CDR3 loop: CASSQGFSNQPQHF. The CDR3 DNA reads TGTGCCAGCAGCCAGGGATTTAGCAATCAGCCCCAGCATTTT. The chain uses TRBV5-6 and TRBJ1-5; tentatively, D is TRBD1 (5 bases). This CDR3 is 14 amino acids long. Trimming left V 4 bases short and J 0 bases short, with 8 bases between. Germline V gene lookup returns CDR1 SGHDT and CDR2 YYEEEE.

The chain employs TRBV7-3 and TRBJ2-1; 8 bases fit TRBD2. After removal of 5 bases from V and 2 bases from J, the junction contained 2 bases not matched to a gene. The CDR3 totals 14 residues. Germline-derived CDR1 and CDR2 are SGHTA and FQGTGA. This CDR3 reads CASSTGGPYNEQFF. CDR3 coding DNA: TGTGCCAGCAGCACGGGAGGGCCCTACAATGAGCAGTTCTTC.

Many counts were recorded for this clone. The chain is built from TRBV4-2 and TRBJ2-3; 15 bases match TRBD2. The CDR3 extends over 17 amino acids. Losses at the gene ends were 4 bases for V and 3 bases for J; bases not matched to a gene: 5. Germline lookup yields CDR1 LGHNA and CDR2 YNFKEQ. The DNA of the CDR3 is TGTGCCAGCAGCCCGGGACTAGCGGGGGGATCGACAGATACGCAGTATTTT. Amino acids: CASSPGLAGGSTDTQYF.

In this sample, this clone turned up once. The chain couples TRBV6-8 to TRBJ2-1, with D perhaps matching TRBD2 (6 bases). V was cut by 6 bases and J by 0 bases, with 18 bases left in between. CDR1 and CDR2 from the germline V gene are MNHGY and SAAAGT. The CDR3 is 17 amino acids. The CDR3: CASRTCEEGSSYNEQFF. As DNA, the CDR3 is TGTGCCAGCAGAACGTGTGAGGAGGGATCCTCCTACAATGAGCAGTTCTTC.

The chain couples TRBV9 to TRBJ2-1, with 9 bases aligning to TRBD2. CDR1 and CDR2 from the germline V gene are SGDLS and YYNGEE. V dropped 0 bases and J dropped 7; count of bases not matched to a gene: 5. This CDR3 has 15 residues. CDR3 nucleotide sequence: TGTGCCAGCAGCGTAGTTGCGGGGGGGCCAAATGAGCAGTTCTTC. This translates into CASSVVAGGPNEQFF.

This clone was counted only a few times. Other DNA sequences in this specimen translate into the identical CDR3. The gene calls are TRBV9 and TRBJ1-3; no definite D call. Trimming cost V 4 bases and J 7 bases, with 9 bases left between them. Germline V gene sequence: CDR1 SGDLS, CDR2 YYNGEE. CDR3 length: 12 residues. The CDR3 DNA sequence: TGTGCCAGCAGCCCCCGGGGTAACACCATATATTTT. Its protein is CASSPRGNTIYF.

The genes are TRBV19 and TRBJ2-2, with TRBD2 identical over 10 bases. Germline V CDR1 and CDR2: LNHDA, SQIVND (reference sequence). The CDR3 has 16 residues. V was clipped by 1 base and J by 3 bases; unmatched bases: 2. The CDR3 nucleotides read TGTGCCAGTAGTATAGGTCTAGCGGGAGACACCGGGGAGCTGTTTTTT. Encoded protein: CASSIGLAGDTGELFF.

This clone occurred a few times. The V gene is TRBV24-1, the J gene TRBJ2-5, with 8 bases aligning to TRBD2. The CDR3 is 15 amino acids. The J segment lost 4 bases and the V segment lost 5 bases, leaving 8 bases of the junction unmatched. From germline, CDR1 is KGHDR and CDR2 SFDVKD. The CDR3 here is CATSGSGGGTETQYF. DNA for the CDR3: TGTGCCACCAGTGGGAGCGGCGGGGGGACAGAGACCCAGTACTTC.

The genes are TRBV7-8 and TRBJ1-6; 8 bases are shared with TRBD1. Trimming took 5 bases from V and 10 from J; bases not matched to a gene: 7. The germline gives CDR1 SGHVS, CDR2 FQNEAQ. The CDR3 sequence is 14 residues long. The CDR3, as DNA: TGTGCCAGCAGCCATCGGACAGGGAACTCACCCCTCCACTTT. The encoded protein is CASSHRTGNSPLHF.

The chain combines TRBV6-4 with TRBJ2-2, with 8 bases lining up with TRBD2. The ends lost 11 bases at V and 3 bases at J; junction bases unmatched: 2. From germline, CDR1 is MRHNA and CDR2 SNTAGT. The CDR3 length is 12 residues. As DNA, the CDR3 is TGTGCCCGAGCGGGAGACACCGGGGAGCTGTTTTTT. Translated, it gives CARAGDTGELFF.

The rearrangement uses TRBV3-1 (or the pseudogene TRBV3-2) and TRBJ2-5; TRBD1 might be the D (6 bases). The CDR3 spans 13 residues. The ends were cut back, 3 bases at V and 5 bases at J, with 10 bases in the middle. Germline CDR1 is LGHDT and CDR2 is YNNKEL (reference sequence). In DNA form, the CDR3 reads TGTGCCAGCAGCCAGGGGGCGGTTGAGACCCAGTACTTC. Translated: CASSQGAVETQYF.

This clone was recorded a few times. The chain links TRBV9 to TRBJ2-3; TRBD2 matches 10 bases. The CDR3 runs 15 residues. J gave up 6 bases and V 1 base, and 5 bases lay outside the gene matches. Germline V gene sequence: CDR1 SGDLS, CDR2 YYNGEE. The CDR3: CASSVSSGSGDTQYF. CDR3 bases: TGTGCCAGCAGCGTATCTAGCGGGAGCGGCGATACGCAGTATTTT.

The V gene is TRBV12-5, the J gene TRBJ2-1; 16 bases match TRBD2. CDR3 length equals 15 residues. Germline trimming cut 6 bases from V and 12 bases from J; bases unmatched to any gene: 8. CDR1 is LGHNT and CDR2 is FRNRAP in the germline V gene. CDR3 sequence: CASGPGTSGREGQFF. CDR3 nucleotide sequence: TGTGCTAGTGGGCCCGGGACTAGCGGGAGGGAAGGGCAGTTCTTC.

This chain connects TRBV7-3 to TRBJ2-1; D possibly corresponds to TRBD1 (6 bases). V was cut by 0 bases and J by 8 bases, with 14 bases left in between. Per the germline V gene, CDR1 is SGHTA and CDR2 is FQGTGA. The CDR3 has 15 amino acids. The CDR3 loop is CASSLTPGVLDEQFF. The CDR3 bases are TGTGCCAGCAGCTTAACACCAGGGGTTTTAGATGAGCAGTTCTTC.

J is TRBJ2-7 and V is TRBV7-2; 11 bases fit TRBD1. J gave up 3 bases and V 6 bases, and 10 bases lay outside the gene matches. The CDR3 is 16 residues long. Germline CDR1 SGHTA, CDR2 FQGNSA. DNA for the CDR3: TGTGCCAGCAGTCGGTACGGGACAGGGGGAAACTACGAGCAGTACTTC. This codes for CASSRYGTGGNYEQYF.

This clone has only one observation. V gene TRBV7-3 combines with J gene TRBJ1-3; D not resolved. The CDR3 covers 13 residues. CDR1 and CDR2 (germline): SGHTA, FQGTGA. Deletions cut 3 bases from V and 1 base from J, with 4 bases between. This chain's CDR3 is CASSFLSGNTIYF. CDR3 DNA sequence: TGTGCCAGCAGCTTCTTATCTGGAAACACCATATATTTT. The full variable domain, in which reference TRBV7-3 and TRBJ1-3 provide the parts outside the CDR3, is GAGVSQTPSNKVTEKGKYVELRCDPISGHTALYWYRQSLGQGPEFLIYFQGTGAADDSGLPNDRFFAVRPEGSVSTLKIQRTERGDSAVYLCASSFLSGNTIYFGEGSWLTVV.

By share of the sample, this clone is medium-sized (0.01 to 0.1%). The chain combines TRBV5-8 with TRBJ2-4; weak D call: TRBD2 (7 bases). Germline loops: CDR1 SGHTS, CDR2 YDEGEE. V gave up 3 bases and J gave up 0 bases, with 13 bases separating them. This CDR3 is built from 16 residues. CDR3 in DNA: TGTGCCAGCAGCTGGGGGGGCACCCTAGCCAAAAACATTCAGTACTTC. This encodes CASSWGGTLAKNIQYF.

The chain links TRBV9 to TRBJ2-7, with TRBD2 as a possible D gene (6 bases). Trimming left V 3 bases short and J 3 bases short, with 13 bases between. Germline values: CDR1 SGDLS, CDR2 YYNGEE. The CDR3 spans 14 residues. Here the CDR3 reads CASSDSGTDYEQYF. The CDR3 DNA reads TGTGCCAGCAGCGACTCCGGGACTGACTACGAGCAGTACTTC.

The chain's CDR3 is CASSEAGDTGELFF. The CDR3 coding sequence is TGTGCCAGCAGCGAGGCGGGGGACACCGGGGAGCTGTTTTTT. The V gene is TRBV7-2, the J gene TRBJ2-2; 7 positions match TRBD2. The V gene's germline CDR1 is SGHTA and CDR2 FQGNSA. This CDR3 region has 14 residues. The junction had 3 bases not matched to a gene; V was cut back by 5 bases and J by 3 bases.

V gene TRBV27 combines with J gene TRBJ2-7; D is uncertain. This CDR3 contains 13 residues. V gave up 3 bases and J gave up 5 bases, with 11 bases separating them. Germline loops: CDR1 MNHEY, CDR2 SMNVEV (reference sequence). The DNA for the CDR3 is TGTGCCAGCAGTTTTGTGCCCCGGGACGAGCAGTACTTC. Amino acids: CASSFVPRDEQYF.

The chain links TRBV15 to TRBJ1-6; weak D call: TRBD1 (6 bases). The CDR3 contains 13 residues. The germline V gene encodes CDR1 LNHNV and CDR2 YYDKDF (reference sequence). Deletions cut 3 bases from V and 8 bases from J, with 8 bases between. The CDR3 region is CATSRDSYSPLHF. Here the CDR3 DNA reads TGTGCCACCAGCAGGGACAGTTATTCACCCCTCCACTTT.

V usage is TRBV6-5 and J usage is TRBJ1-4; D remains ambiguous. V lost 6 bases and J 0 bases, leaving 11 bases between the germline ends. Germline-derived CDR1 and CDR2 are MNHEY and SVGAGI. The CDR3 is 15 residues long. The CDR3 protein is CASRLTAATNEKLFF. In DNA, the CDR3 is TGTGCCAGCAGACTCACAGCTGCAACTAATGAAAAACTGTTTTTT.